A selection of T cell receptor beta chains follows, all from one sample in a study of response to subunit inactivated influenza vaccine. TCRdb analysed the RT-PCR reads with MiXCR anew, one entry per CDR3 protein. The sample has about 160,000 distinct CDR3 sequences; around 9.9% are singletons. The material was non-naive T cells sorted from PBMCs, obtained roughly 6 weeks after vaccination. These receptors originate from a man between 50 and 59 years old who received an inactivated influenza vaccine. CDR3s leave out the opening cysteine and the closing phenylalanine or tryptophan. Fields, in order: V gene, D gene, J gene, CDR3 protein. D genes are given only for firm matches.

TRBV28	TRBD1	TRBJ1-4	ASSSVPGRQGFGEKLF
TRBV20-1	NA	TRBJ2-7	SARKDSPYEQY
TRBV18	TRBD2	TRBJ2-1	ASSPPKREGYNEQF
TRBV7-9	TRBD2	TRBJ2-7	ASSFGLTSGTYEQY
TRBV29-1	NA	TRBJ2-2	SYIGGANTGELF
TRBV5-6	NA	TRBJ1-3	ASSPVGGTNTIY
TRBV5-1	TRBD1	TRBJ1-2	ASSPGTAGYGYT
TRBV28	NA	TRBJ1-2	ASSGQSYGYT
TRBV20-1	TRBD1	TRBJ2-5	SATRGQVQETQY
TRBV3-1	TRBD2	TRBJ2-3	ASTSSGASADTQY
TRBV14	NA	TRBJ2-1	ASSAGWVNEQF
TRBV5-1	NA	TRBJ2-2	ASSSPALVTGELF
TRBV30	NA	TRBJ2-2	AWSTEDGYTGELF
TRBV20-1	NA	TRBJ2-7	SFREWGGDEQY
TRBV2	NA	TRBJ2-1	ASRAQGPLNEQF
TRBV7-2	NA	TRBJ2-7	ASSPGRQSPYEQY
TRBV13	NA	TRBJ2-5	ASSFGVSSGTQY
TRBV28	NA	TRBJ2-5	ASRSETQY
TRBV7-9	NA	TRBJ2-1	ASGGRNNEQF
TRBV20-1	NA	TRBJ2-3	SARDPKSTDTQY
TRBV4-3	TRBD2	TRBJ2-2	ASSQRGLNTGELF
TRBV9	TRBD2	TRBJ2-1	ASSVGLAGLANEQF